This TCR beta chain was observed in a study of T cells after yellow fever vaccination. Study-level findings and limits: Primary-vaccination clones mostly resurfaced post-booster (approximately 96% CD4, roughly 90% CD8).

Template-switching 5'RACE yielded the TCR cDNA; a universal primer site and UMIs were added in the process. TCRdb itself ran the 5' RACE reads through MiXCR, one entry per CDR3 protein. The sample has hundreds of thousands of distinct CDR3 sequences, roughly 12% seen once. Per germline, CDR1 SQVTM and CDR2 ANQGSEA. This CDR3 has 14 residues. J was trimmed by 4 bases and V by 5 bases; bases with no gene match: 4. This clonotype was picked up many times. Its matching antigen is unknown. Specimen: PBMCs, collected on the day of the yellow fever booster vaccination. The chain joins TRBV29-1 to TRBJ2-2, with 10 bases aligning to TRBD1. The sequence was obtained from a young man who received the YFV17D yellow fever vaccine. DNA for the CDR3: TGCAGCGTTTATCGACAGGGGGCCACCGGGGAGCTGTTTTTT. Its translation: CSVYRQGATGELFF.